This T cell receptor (beta chain) was sequenced for a study of cytomegalovirus exposure and HLA in healthy donors. In its sample, this clone was seen a few times. CDR1 and CDR2 (germline): SQVTM, ANQGSEA. V was clipped by 6 bases and J by 0 bases; unmatched bases: 10. CDR3 length: 15 residues. 60 Vbeta and 13 Jbeta primers were used in PCR. Repertoires were generated with immunoSEQ multiplex PCR, while TCRdb's copy carries only in-frame clones and drops some. The sample carries around 75,000 clones, about 80% recorded once. The sequenced material came from PBMCs. The V gene is TRBV29-1, the J gene TRBJ1-1; 7 nucleotides align to TRBD1. The source is a man in his late teens or twenties in good health and CMV-seronegative. This CDR3 reads CSVQGSGGMNTEAFF. In DNA form, the CDR3 reads TGCAGCGTCCAAGGGTCAGGGGGAATGAACACTGAAGCTTTCTTT.